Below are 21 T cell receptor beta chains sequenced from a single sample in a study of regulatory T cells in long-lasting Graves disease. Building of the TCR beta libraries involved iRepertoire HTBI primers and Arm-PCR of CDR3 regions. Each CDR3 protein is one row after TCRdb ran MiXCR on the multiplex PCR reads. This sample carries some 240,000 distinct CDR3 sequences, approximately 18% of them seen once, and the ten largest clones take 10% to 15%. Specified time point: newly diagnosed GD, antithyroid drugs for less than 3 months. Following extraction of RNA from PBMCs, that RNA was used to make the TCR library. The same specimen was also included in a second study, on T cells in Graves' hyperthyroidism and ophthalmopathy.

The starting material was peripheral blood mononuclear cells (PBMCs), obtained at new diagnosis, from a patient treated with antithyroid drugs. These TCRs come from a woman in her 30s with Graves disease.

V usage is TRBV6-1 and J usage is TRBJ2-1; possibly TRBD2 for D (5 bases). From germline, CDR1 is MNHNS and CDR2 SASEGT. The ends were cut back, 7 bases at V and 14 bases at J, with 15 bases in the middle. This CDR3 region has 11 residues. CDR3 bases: TGTGCCAGCATGACCCCGGGGAGCAAGTTCTTC. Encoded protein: CASMTPGSKFF.

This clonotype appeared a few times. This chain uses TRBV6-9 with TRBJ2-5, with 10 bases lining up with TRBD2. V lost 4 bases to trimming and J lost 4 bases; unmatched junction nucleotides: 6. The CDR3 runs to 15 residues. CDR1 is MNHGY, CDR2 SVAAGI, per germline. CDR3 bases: TGTGCCAGCAGTTCTCAACTAGCGGGATTAGAGACCCAGTACTTC. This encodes CASSSQLAGLETQYF.

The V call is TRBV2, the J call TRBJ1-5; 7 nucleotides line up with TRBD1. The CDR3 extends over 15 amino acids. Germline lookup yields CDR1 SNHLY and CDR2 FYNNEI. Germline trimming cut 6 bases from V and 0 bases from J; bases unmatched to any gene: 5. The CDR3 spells CASSMGTVSNQPQHF. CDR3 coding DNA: TGTGCCAGCAGCATGGGGACAGTTAGCAATCAGCCCCAGCATTTT. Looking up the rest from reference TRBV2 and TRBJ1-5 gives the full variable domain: EPEVTQTPSHQVTQMGQEVILRCVPISNHLYFYWYRQILGQKVEFLVSFYNNEISEKSEIFDDQFSVERPDGSNFTLKIRSTKLEDSAMYFCASSMGTVSNQPQHFGDGTRLSIL.

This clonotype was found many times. The CDR3 loop reads CASSRGRVYGYTF. In DNA, the CDR3 is TGTGCCAGCAGTCGCGGACGGGTGTATGGCTACACCTTC. V is TRBV13 and J is TRBJ1-2; the D is unclear. V was clipped by 6 bases and J by 5 bases, with 13 bases between them. The CDR3 extends over 13 amino acids. Germline V lookup: CDR1 PRHDT, CDR2 FYEKMQ (reference sequence).

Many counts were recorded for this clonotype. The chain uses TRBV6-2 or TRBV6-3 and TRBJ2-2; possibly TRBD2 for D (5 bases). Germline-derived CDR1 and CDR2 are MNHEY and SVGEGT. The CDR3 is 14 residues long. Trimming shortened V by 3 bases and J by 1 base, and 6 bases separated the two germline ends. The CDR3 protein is CASSYGRNTGELFF. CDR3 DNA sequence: TGTGCCAGCAGTTATGGGAGGAACACCGGGGAGCTGTTTTTT.

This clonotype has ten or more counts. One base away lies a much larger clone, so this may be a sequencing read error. Here the CDR3 DNA reads TGTGCCAGCAGTGGTGGGAGGGCCGGGGAGCGGTACTTC. Amino acid sequence: CASSGGRAGERYF. The V gene is TRBV2, the J gene TRBJ2-7; TRBD2 matches at 7 bases. From germline, CDR1 is SNHLY and CDR2 FYNNEI. This CDR3 region has 13 residues.

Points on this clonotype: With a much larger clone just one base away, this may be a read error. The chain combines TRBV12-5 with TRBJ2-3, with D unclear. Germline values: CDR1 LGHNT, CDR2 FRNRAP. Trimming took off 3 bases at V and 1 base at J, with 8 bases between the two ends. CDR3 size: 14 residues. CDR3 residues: CASGFLARTDTQYF. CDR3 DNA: TGTGCTAGTGGTTTTCTGGCTCGCACAGATACGCAGTATTTT.

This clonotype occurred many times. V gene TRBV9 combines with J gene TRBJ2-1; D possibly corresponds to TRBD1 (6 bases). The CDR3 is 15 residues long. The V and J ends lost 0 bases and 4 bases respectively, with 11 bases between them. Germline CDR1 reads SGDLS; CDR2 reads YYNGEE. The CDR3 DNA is TGTGCCAGCAGCGTAGCGCAGGGGAGTTACAATGAGCAGTTCTTC. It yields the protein CASSVAQGSYNEQFF.

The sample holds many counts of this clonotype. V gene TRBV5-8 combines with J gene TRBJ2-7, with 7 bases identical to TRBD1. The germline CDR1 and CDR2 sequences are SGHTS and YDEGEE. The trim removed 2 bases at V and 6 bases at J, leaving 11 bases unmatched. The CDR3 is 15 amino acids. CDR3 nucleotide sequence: TGTGCCAGCAGCTTCGTACAGGGGTCGGTCTCCGAGCAGTACTTC. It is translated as CASSFVQGSVSEQYF.

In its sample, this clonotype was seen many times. CDR3 DNA sequence: TGCGCCAGCCAAACAGGGGGCTCGGGCACCGGGGAGCTGTTTTTT. Protein sequence: CASQTGGSGTGELFF. This rearrangement joins TRBV5-1 to TRBJ2-2; 9 nucleotides match TRBD1. V lost 7 bases and J lost 4; bases outside the gene matches: 8. This CDR3 has 15 amino acids. In germline, CDR1 is SGHRS, CDR2 YFSETQ. Using reference TRBV5-1 and TRBJ2-2 for the parts outside the CDR3, the full variable domain is KAGVTQTPRYLIKTRGQQVTLSCSPISGHRSVSWYQQTPGQGLQFLFEYFSETQRNKGNFPGRFSGRQFSNSRSEMNVSTLELGDSALYLCASQTGGSGTGELFFGEGSRLTVL.

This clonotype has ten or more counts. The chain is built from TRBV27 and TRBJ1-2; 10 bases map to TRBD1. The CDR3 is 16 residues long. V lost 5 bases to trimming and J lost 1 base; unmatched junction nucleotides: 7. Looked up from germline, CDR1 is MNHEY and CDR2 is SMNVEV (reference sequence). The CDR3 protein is CASSVQGQGINYGYTF. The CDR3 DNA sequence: TGTGCCAGCAGTGTCCAGGGACAGGGGATTAACTATGGCTACACCTTC.

CDR3 region: CAWSRASPGANVLTF. CDR3 bases: TGTGCCTGGAGTAGGGCTTCGCCTGGGGCCAACGTCCTGACTTTC. The chain uses TRBV30 and TRBJ2-6; D gene ambiguous. V lost 2 bases and J 2 bases, leaving 10 bases between the germline ends. The CDR3 spans 15 residues. Germline lookup yields CDR1 GTSNPN and CDR2 SVGIG (reference sequence).

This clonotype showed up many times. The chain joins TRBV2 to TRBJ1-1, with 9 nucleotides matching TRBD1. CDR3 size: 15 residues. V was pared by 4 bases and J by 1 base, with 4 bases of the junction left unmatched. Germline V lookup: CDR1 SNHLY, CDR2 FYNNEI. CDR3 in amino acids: CASSAVQGANTEAFF. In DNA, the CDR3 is TGTGCCAGCAGTGCCGTACAGGGGGCGAACACTGAAGCTTTCTTT. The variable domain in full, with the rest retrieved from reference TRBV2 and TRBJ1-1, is EPEVTQTPSHQVTQMGQEVILRCVPISNHLYFYWYRQILGQKVEFLVSFYNNEISEKSEIFDDQFSVERPDGSNFTLKIRSTKLEDSAMYFCASSAVQGANTEAFFGQGTRLTVV.

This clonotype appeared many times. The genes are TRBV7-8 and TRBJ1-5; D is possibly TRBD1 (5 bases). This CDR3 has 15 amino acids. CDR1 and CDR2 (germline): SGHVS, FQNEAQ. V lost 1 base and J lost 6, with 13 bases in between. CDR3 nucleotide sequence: TGTGCCAGCAGCTTAGTTGGAGGGGAGGGTCAGCCCCAGCATTTT. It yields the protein CASSLVGGEGQPQHF.

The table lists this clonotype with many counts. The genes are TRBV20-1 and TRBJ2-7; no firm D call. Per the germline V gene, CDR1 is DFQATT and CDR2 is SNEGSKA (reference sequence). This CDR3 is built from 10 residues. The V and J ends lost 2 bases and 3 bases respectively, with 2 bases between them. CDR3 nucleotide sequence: TGCAGTGCTAGATACTACGAGCAGTACTTC. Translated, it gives CSARYYEQYF.

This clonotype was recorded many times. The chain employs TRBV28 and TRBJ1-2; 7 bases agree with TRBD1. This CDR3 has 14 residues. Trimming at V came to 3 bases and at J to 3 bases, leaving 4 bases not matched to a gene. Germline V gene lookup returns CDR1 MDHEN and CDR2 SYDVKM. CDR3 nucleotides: TGTGCCAGCAGTTTCCTCCAGGGGGACTATGGCTACACCTTC. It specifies CASSFLQGDYGYTF.

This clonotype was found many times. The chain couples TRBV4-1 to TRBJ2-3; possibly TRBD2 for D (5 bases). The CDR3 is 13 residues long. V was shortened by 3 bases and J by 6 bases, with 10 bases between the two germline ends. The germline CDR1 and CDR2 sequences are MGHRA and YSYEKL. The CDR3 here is CASSHYERDTQYF. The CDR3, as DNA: TGCGCCAGCAGCCATTATGAGCGGGATACGCAGTATTTT.

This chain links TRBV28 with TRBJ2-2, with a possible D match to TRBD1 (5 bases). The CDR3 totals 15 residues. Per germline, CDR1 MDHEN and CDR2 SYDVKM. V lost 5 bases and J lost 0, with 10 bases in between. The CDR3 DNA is TGTGCCAGCAGTCAAACAGGACCGAACACCGGGGAGCTGTTTTTT. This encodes CASSQTGPNTGELFF.

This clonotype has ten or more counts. CDR3 loop: CSARDPRGGQQNSPLHF. The CDR3 DNA is TGCAGTGCTAGAGATCCGCGGGGGGGACAGCAGAATTCACCCCTCCACTTT. The J gene is TRBJ1-6, the V gene TRBV20-1; 7 nucleotides line up with TRBD1. Germline V lookup: CDR1 DFQATT, CDR2 SNEGSKA (reference sequence). The junction had 12 bases not matched to a gene; V was cut back by 0 bases and J by 7 bases. CDR3 size: 17 residues.

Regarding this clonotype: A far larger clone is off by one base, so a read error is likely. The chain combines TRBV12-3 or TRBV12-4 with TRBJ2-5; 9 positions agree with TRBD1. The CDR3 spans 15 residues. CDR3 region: CASPQDRGSREAQYF. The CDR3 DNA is TGTGCCAGCCCGCAGGACAGGGGATCGAGAGAGGCCCAGTACTTC.

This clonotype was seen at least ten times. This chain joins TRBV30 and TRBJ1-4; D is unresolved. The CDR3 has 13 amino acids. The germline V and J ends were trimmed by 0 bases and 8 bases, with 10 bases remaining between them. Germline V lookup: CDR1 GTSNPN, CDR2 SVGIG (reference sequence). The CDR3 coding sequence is TGTGCCTGGAGTGTACGGTCAGGAGAAAAACTGTTTTTT. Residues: CAWSVRSGEKLFF.